The 27 T cell receptor beta chains given below trace back to one sample, sequenced in a study of T-cell reconstitution after alpha-beta-depleted transplantation in children. During its preparation, the TCRbeta library received unique molecular identifiers. TCRdb itself ran the PCR reads through MiXCR, one entry per CDR3 protein. This sample has almost 500,000 distinct CDR3 sequences, with roughly a tenth found just once. The sample consisted of PBMCs, taken before TCRalphabeta/CD19-depleted stem cell transplant. All receptors come from a child younger than 10 with inherited bone marrow failure, due to receive a stem cell transplant.

A few counts support this clonotype. The rearrangement uses TRBV7-8 and TRBJ2-1, with 7 bases that match TRBD2. Germline V CDR1 and CDR2: SGHVS, FQNEAQ. Trimming took 5 bases from V and 5 from J; bases not matched to a gene: 9. This CDR3 is built from 15 residues. The CDR3 DNA follows: TGTGCCAGCAGCCGATGGACTAGTTCCAACAATGAGCAGTTCTTC. Its translation: CASSRWTSSNNEQFF.

This clonotype was seen ten or more times. V gene TRBV7-2 combines with J gene TRBJ2-1; tentatively, D is TRBD2 (7 bases). The CDR3 is 12 residues long. Trimming stripped 2 bases from V and 12 bases from J, with 11 bases between. Germline V gene lookup returns CDR1 SGHTA and CDR2 FQGNSA. CDR3 loop: CASSLRGGGQFF. In nucleotides, the CDR3 is TGTGCCAGCAGCTTAAGGGGGGGCGGGCAGTTCTTC.

A remark on this clonotype: The junction shows a germline mismatch at one end, possibly a read error. V usage is TRBV24-1 and J usage is TRBJ2-7; 11 bases agree with TRBD2. This CDR3 is 16 amino acids long. Germline V gene data show CDR1 as KGHDR and CDR2 as SFDVKD. In DNA, the CDR3 is TGTGCCACCAGTGACCCAAGACTAGCGGGGTCCTCCGAGCAGTACTTC. Translating gives CATSDPRLAGSSEQYF.

This clonotype was found many times. This chain joins TRBV5-5 and TRBJ1-1; D gene ambiguous. CDR1 is SGHKS and CDR2 is YYEKEE in the germline V gene (reference sequence). V gave up 2 bases and J gave up 0 bases, with 11 bases separating them. The CDR3 totals 15 residues. CDR3 protein: CASSFPADMNTEAFF. In nucleotides, the CDR3 is TGTGCCAGCAGCTTTCCGGCAGACATGAACACTGAAGCTTTCTTT.

In this sample, this clonotype turned up many times. The chain is built from TRBV7-9 and TRBJ2-1; 7 bases align to TRBD2. In germline, CDR1 is SEHNR, CDR2 FQNEAQ (reference sequence). Trimming at V came to 7 bases and at J to 2 bases, leaving 8 bases not matched to a gene. CDR3 length: 15 residues. The chain's CDR3 is CASTVLAGAYNEQFF. The CDR3 DNA follows: TGTGCCAGCACCGTGCTGGCGGGGGCCTACAATGAGCAGTTCTTC.

For this clonotype: This may come from a read error, since a much larger clone is one base off. This rearrangement joins TRBV12-3 or TRBV12-4 to TRBJ2-5; 13 bases line up with TRBD2. The CDR3 runs to 16 residues. J lost 5 bases, V lost 3 bases, and 6 bases had no gene match. DNA for the CDR3: TGTGCCAGCAGTTTCGGACTAGCGGGAGTCTACGAGACCCAGTACTTC. Protein product: CASSFGLAGVYETQYF.

This clonotype was detected ten times or more. The chain combines TRBV4-3 with TRBJ1-2; D call uncertain. The CDR3 sequence is 16 residues long. V was pared by 0 bases and J by 3 bases, with 14 bases between. CDR1 and CDR2 from the germline V gene are LGHNA and YSLEER. The CDR3 DNA reads TGCGCCAGCAGCCAAGATCGGGTTCCGTCGTACTATGGCTACACCTTC. Amino acid sequence: CASSQDRVPSYYGYTF.

This clonotype was seen at least ten times. The chain has TRBV25-1 and TRBJ1-1; D is unclear. The V gene lost 3 bases and the J gene lost 5 bases, with 13 bases spanning the gap. Looked up from germline, CDR1 is MGHDK and CDR2 is SYGVNS. This CDR3 has 14 residues. The CDR3 bases are TGTGCCAGCAGTGACCCCTTTGAGAGTACTGAAGCTTTCTTT. Translated: CASSDPFESTEAFF.

In the case of this clonotype: A much larger clone differs by one base, so this may be a read error. The chain has TRBV4-3 and TRBJ2-5, with D perhaps being TRBD1 or TRBD2 (6 bases each). Looked up from germline, CDR1 is LGHNA and CDR2 is YSLEER. The CDR3 totals 18 residues. The CDR3 reads CASSQEGPRGVFQENQYF. The CDR3 DNA sequence: TGCGCCAGCAGCCAAGAAGGTCCGAGGGGGGTCTTCCAAGAGAACCAGTACTTC.

This clonotype was detected only a few times. The chain recombines TRBV27 with TRBJ2-5, with 11 bases aligning to TRBD2. Trimming took 9 bases from V and 5 from J; bases not matched to a gene: 11. This CDR3 contains 15 residues. The germline V gene has CDR1 MNHEY and CDR2 SMNVEV (reference sequence). CDR3 nucleotide sequence: TGTGCCAGTCGACTAGCGGGAAGATTTACGGAGACCCAGTACTTC. It codes for CASRLAGRFTETQYF.

This chain joins TRBV7-2 and TRBJ2-7; D is unclear. V dropped 1 base and J dropped 0 bases, with 13 bases sitting between them. Germline CDR1 is SGHTA and CDR2 is FQGNSA. The CDR3 is made up of 16 amino acids. CDR3 protein: CASSLELGGSSYEQYF. In DNA, the CDR3 is TGTGCCAGCAGCTTAGAGCTGGGCGGAAGCTCCTACGAGCAGTACTTC.

This sequence joins TRBV19 and TRBJ1-2; D is perhaps TRBD1 (6 bases). The germline V gene has CDR1 LNHDA and CDR2 SQIVND (reference sequence). The ends were cut back, 3 bases at V and 2 bases at J, with 7 bases in the middle. CDR3 length: 13 residues. The CDR3 DNA reads TGTGCCAGTAGTATCGGGGGCAACTATGGCTACACCTTC. The encoded protein is CASSIGGNYGYTF. Filled out from reference TRBV19 and TRBJ1-2, the complete variable domain reads DGGITQSPKYLFRKEGQNVTLSCEQNLNHDAMYWYRQDPGQGLRLIYYSQIVNDFQKGDIAEGYSVSREKKESFPLTVTSAQKNPTAFYLCASSIGGNYGYTFGSGTRLTVV.

This clonotype was observed many times. V gene TRBV20-1 combines with J gene TRBJ2-1, with 7 bases matching TRBD2. V gave up 0 bases and J gave up 9 bases; unmatched junction bases: 2. The CDR3 loop spans 12 amino acids. Germline assignment: CDR1 DFQATT and CDR2 SNEGSKA (reference sequence). The CDR3 loop reads CSAREGGIEQFF. CDR3 DNA sequence: TGCAGTGCTAGAGAGGGGGGGATTGAGCAGTTCTTC.

This clonotype was detected ten times or more. CDR3 protein: CASSLSELAGVSYEQYF. In DNA, the CDR3 is TGCGCCAGCAGCCTCTCCGAACTAGCGGGAGTCTCCTACGAGCAGTACTTC. The rearrangement uses TRBV4-1 and TRBJ2-7; 11 bases agree with TRBD2. The ends lost 4 bases at V and 0 bases at J; junction bases unmatched: 8. This CDR3 has 17 amino acids. Germline V gene data show CDR1 as MGHRA and CDR2 as YSYEKL.

This clonotype was seen ten or more times. The genes are TRBV20-1 and TRBJ2-1, with TRBD2 matching 15 bases. The CDR3 totals 17 residues. Germline CDR1 and CDR2: DFQATT and SNEGSKA (reference sequence). V lost 0 bases and J lost 4; bases outside the gene matches: 4. CDR3 nucleotides: TGCAGTGCTAGAGAGGGACTAGCGGGAGGCCCTTACAATGAGCAGTTCTTC. Translation: CSAREGLAGGPYNEQFF.

This clonotype was observed many times. CDR3 residues: CSVEDSGLAGVNEQFF. Here the CDR3 DNA reads TGCAGCGTTGAAGATTCGGGACTAGCGGGAGTCAATGAGCAGTTCTTC. J is TRBJ2-1 and V is TRBV29-1; 14 positions match TRBD2. The V gene's germline CDR1 is SQVTM and CDR2 ANQGSEA. This CDR3 has 16 amino acids. With 0 bases clipped from V and 6 bases from J, the junction kept 4 bases outside the gene matches.

This clonotype was seen many times. This chain joins TRBV9 and TRBJ2-3, with no clear D. V shed 2 bases and J shed 0 bases, with 10 bases lying between them. In germline, CDR1 is SGDLS, CDR2 YYNGEE. The CDR3 extends over 15 amino acids. The CDR3 DNA follows: TGTGCCAGCAGCGTTGACAACCAAAGCACAGATACGCAGTATTTT. It yields the protein CASSVDNQSTDTQYF.

This clonotype was seen repeatedly, ten times or more. The chain couples TRBV4-3 to TRBJ2-5, with 10 bases fitting TRBD1. Germline V gene lookup returns CDR1 LGHNA and CDR2 YSLEER. Trimming removed 0 bases from V and 3 bases from J; junction bases left unmatched: 1. CDR3 length: 15 amino acids. Here the CDR3 DNA reads TGCGCCAGCAGCCAAGACGGGACAGGGGAAGAGACCCAGTACTTC. It yields the protein CASSQDGTGEETQYF.

Ten or more counts support this clonotype. The chain is built from TRBV2 and TRBJ2-7; TRBD1 or TRBD2 may be the D gene (6 bases each). The CDR3 runs 16 residues. The germline CDR1 and CDR2 sequences are SNHLY and FYNNEI. The V and J ends lost 6 bases and 7 bases respectively, with 25 bases between them. The CDR3 bases are TGTGCCAGCAGGAGGAGGGGAATGGGGGCACCTCTTGAGCAGTACTTC. Protein sequence: CASRRRGMGAPLEQYF.

The table lists this clonotype with many counts. The J gene is TRBJ2-1, the V gene TRBV6-5; 14 positions match TRBD2. This CDR3 has 15 residues. Germline V gene sequence: CDR1 MNHEY, CDR2 SVGAGI. V was clipped by 2 bases and J by 8 bases; unmatched bases: 2. The CDR3 region has the DNA TGTGCCAGCAGTTACAGACTAGCGGGAGGGTATGAGCAGTTCTTC. It specifies CASSYRLAGGYEQFF.

The chain employs TRBV20-1 and TRBJ2-3, with 7 bases that match TRBD1. Germline loops: CDR1 DFQATT, CDR2 SNEGSKA (reference sequence). The CDR3 has 14 amino acids. J was trimmed by 4 bases and V by 3 bases; bases with no gene match: 7. The DNA for the CDR3 is TGCAGTGCTAGGGATCCCGACAGGGCAGATACGCAGTATTTT. Protein product: CSARDPDRADTQYF.

This clonotype showed up many times. The rearrangement joins TRBV20-1 to TRBJ2-5; 8 bases align to TRBD1. CDR3 length: 13 amino acids. Germline V gene sequence: CDR1 DFQATT, CDR2 SNEGSKA (reference sequence). Germline trimming cut 5 bases from V and 3 bases from J; bases unmatched to any gene: 5. The CDR3 sequence: CSAEQGDKETQYF. The CDR3 DNA is TGCAGTGCTGAACAGGGGGATAAAGAGACCCAGTACTTC.

In the case of this clonotype: This sequence is one base from a far larger clone and is likely a read error. This chain connects TRBV7-2 to TRBJ2-1; D is unclear. CDR3 length equals 13 residues. Germline V gene data show CDR1 as SGHTA and CDR2 as FQGNSA. The CDR3 here is CASSSSSYNEQLF. The CDR3 DNA follows: TGTGCCAGCAGCTCCAGCTCCTACAATGAGCAGTTGTTC. Filled out from reference TRBV7-2 and TRBJ2-1, the complete variable domain reads GAGVSQSPSNKVTEKGKDVELRCDPISGHTALYWYRQSLGQGLEFLIYFQGNSAPDKSGLPSDRFSAERTGGSVSTLTIQRTQQEDSAVYLCASSSSSYNEQLFGPGTRLTVL.

This chain uses TRBV6-1 with TRBJ1-5; D unclear. Germline V lookup: CDR1 MNHNS, CDR2 SASEGT. The CDR3 is 12 residues long. Trimming pared 7 bases from V and 6 bases from J, leaving 10 bases between. CDR3 region: CASTKSGQPQHF. The CDR3 DNA is TGTGCCAGCACCAAGTCGGGTCAGCCCCAGCATTTT.

The chain couples TRBV9 to TRBJ2-2, with a weak D call TRBD1 (5 bases). There are 15 residues in the CDR3. The V end was cut by 3 bases, the J end by 4 bases, with 13 bases between. Germline CDR1 and CDR2: SGDLS and YYNGEE. The CDR3 sequence is CASSAPLGVTGELFF. The CDR3 DNA reads as TGTGCCAGCAGCGCCCCCCTAGGGGTCACCGGGGAGCTGTTTTTT.

This clonotype has at least ten counts. V gene TRBV14 combines with J gene TRBJ2-2; the match to TRBD2 covers 12 bases. The ends lost 5 bases at V and 1 base at J; junction bases unmatched: 8. CDR3 length: 18 residues. Germline CDR1 reads SGHDN; CDR2 reads FVKESK. CDR3 protein: CASSFIGTSGLNTGELFF. DNA for the CDR3: TGTGCCAGCAGCTTTATCGGGACTAGCGGGTTGAACACCGGGGAGCTGTTTTTT.

Ten or more counts support this clonotype. The gene calls are TRBV4-3 and TRBJ2-7, with D possibly TRBD2 on 5 matching bases. Germline V gene sequence: CDR1 LGHNA, CDR2 YSLEER. Trimming cost V 1 base and J 2 bases, with 12 bases left between them. The length of the CDR3 is 15 residues. CDR3 sequence: CASSQGEREPYEQYF. Written as DNA, the CDR3 is TGCGCCAGCAGCCAAGGAGAAAGGGAGCCCTACGAGCAGTACTTC.